The subject of this entry is one T cell receptor (beta chain). No antigen is known for it. TCRdb ran MiXCR on the 5' RACE reads and lists one entry per CDR3 protein. The repertoire holds about 340,000 distinct CDR3 sequences, with around 8% as singletons. The V and J ends lost 1 base and 4 bases respectively, with 11 bases between them. Germline CDR1 SGHTA, CDR2 FQGTGA. The length of the CDR3 is 15 residues. The data stem from a study of CD8 T cells in ankylosing spondylitis. Study outcomes and limitations: Typical of ankylosing spondylitis blood, it appeared, was a TCR beta motif of roughly eight highly homologous variants. Disease-associated clonotypes exhibited CD8+ identity and were relatively infrequent in peripheral blood.

The rearrangement joins TRBV7-3 to TRBJ2-1; TRBD2 is a possible D gene (5 bases). The sequencing sample was made of blood, either unsorted or a sorted T cell fraction (not recorded which). This TCR derives from a male donor with ankylosing spondylitis. DNA of the CDR3: TGTGCCAGCAGCTTAAGTCCCGGGGATTACAATGAGCAGTTCTTC. This codes for CASSLSPGDYNEQFF.